Shown below are 21 T cell receptor beta chains from a single sample sequenced in a study of lung T cells in sarcoidosis with Löfgren's syndrome. TCRdb ran MiXCR on the reads and lists one entry per CDR3 protein. The sample includes around 60,000 distinct CDR3 sequences, about 20% of them seen just once. The sample was CD4+ T cells from PBMCs. These receptors originate from a human donor with sarcoidosis (Löfgren's syndrome or another form), or a control subject (not recorded which).

This clonotype was detected ten times or more. CDR3 bases: TGCAGTGCCCTCCGCCTATCGGGGAGCCTCCGTTTGACAGATACGCAGTATTTT. As protein: CSALRLSGSLRLTDTQYF. The rearrangement uses TRBV20-1 and TRBJ2-3; a possible D gene is TRBD2 (5 bases). The V and J ends lost 6 bases and 3 bases respectively, with 28 bases between them. The germline CDR1 and CDR2 sequences are DFQATT and SNEGSKA (reference sequence). CDR3 size: 18 residues.

Only a few counts were recorded for this clonotype. The junction does not match germline at one end; this may be a read error. CDR3 nucleotide sequence: TGTGCCAGCAGTACTGAGACTCAAAAGGGATTTCAAGTGACCCAGTACTTC. This gives the protein CASSTETQKGFQVTQYF. The chain is built from TRBV6-1 and TRBJ2-5; D gene unclear. The CDR3 spans 17 residues. The V gene's germline CDR1 is MNHNS and CDR2 SASEGT.

The V gene is TRBV19, the J gene TRBJ1-1; 9 bases align to TRBD1. The CDR3 runs 17 residues. The germline V gene encodes CDR1 LNHDA and CDR2 SQIVND (reference sequence). The trim removed 5 bases at V and 0 bases at J, leaving 10 bases unmatched. CDR3 nucleotides: TGTGCCAGTAGTGCAGCGGACAGGGGAACCCTGAACACTGAAGCTTTCTTT. Protein product: CASSAADRGTLNTEAFF.

Regarding this clonotype: Being one base from a much bigger clone, this may be a read error. The chain has TRBV20-1 and TRBJ1-5; TRBD1 might be the D (5 bases). V dropped 3 bases and J dropped 7 bases, with 10 bases sitting between them. CDR3 length: 12 amino acids. CDR1 is DFQATT and CDR2 is SNEGSKA in the germline V gene (reference sequence). The CDR3 DNA is TGCAGTGCTAGCAGGGTGGAACAGCCCCAGCATTTT. This encodes CSASRVEQPQHF.

This clonotype occurred many times. The chain uses TRBV12-3 or TRBV12-4 and TRBJ1-3; D is unresolved. CDR3 size: 16 residues. V was shortened by 7 bases and J by 0 bases, with 16 bases between the two germline ends. The CDR3 DNA reads TGTGCCAGCACCCAAGGGTTACCGAGCTCTGGAAACACCATATATTTT. This encodes CASTQGLPSSGNTIYF.

This clonotype was seen ten or more times. This chain connects TRBV27 to TRBJ2-4, with TRBD1 identical over 7 bases. The CDR3 contains 12 residues. Germline V gene sequence: CDR1 MNHEY, CDR2 SMNVEV (reference sequence). With 5 bases clipped from V and 13 bases from J, the junction kept 8 bases outside the gene matches. The CDR3 reads CASSPAPGQQYF. The CDR3 DNA reads TGTGCCAGCAGTCCGGCGCCGGGACAGCAGTACTTC.

The rearrangement joins TRBV4-2 to TRBJ2-1, with 9 positions matching TRBD2. This CDR3 is 16 amino acids long. The germline gives CDR1 LGHNA, CDR2 YNFKEQ. The ends lost 0 bases at V and 7 bases at J; junction bases unmatched: 7. The CDR3 coding sequence is TGTGCCAGCAGCCAAGATGGCGGGGGGGCCTGGAATGAGCAGTTCTTC. Its protein product is CASSQDGGGAWNEQFF.

This clonotype was counted many times. The V call is TRBV15, the J call TRBJ2-3; weak D call: TRBD1 (6 bases). V lost 4 bases, J lost 2 bases, and 7 bases lay in between. The CDR3 contains 13 residues. CDR1 is LNHNV, CDR2 YYDKDF, per germline (reference sequence). The CDR3 nucleotides read TGTGCCACCAGCAACAGGGCCACAGATACGCAGTATTTT. It translates to CATSNRATDTQYF.

Only a few counts were recorded for this clonotype. The chain is built from TRBV4-3 and TRBJ2-1, with 11 bases lining up with TRBD2. The length of the CDR3 is 18 residues. CDR1 LGHNA and CDR2 YSLEER come from the germline V gene. With V trimmed by 1 base and J by 3 bases, 8 bases remained unmatched. The CDR3 DNA reads as TGCGCCAGCAGCCAAGGTCTAGCGGGGGGTTATGACTACAATGAGCAGTTCTTC. This translates into CASSQGLAGGYDYNEQFF.

This clonotype was observed a few times. The CDR3 loop reads CASSIGLTHGNEQFF. CDR3 sequence (DNA): TGTGCCAGTAGTATAGGGCTAACCCATGGGAATGAGCAGTTCTTC. The gene calls are TRBV19 and TRBJ2-1, with D hard to call. V dropped 1 base and J dropped 7 bases, with 14 bases sitting between them. Germline V gives CDR1 LNHDA, CDR2 SQIVND (reference sequence). CDR3 length: 15 amino acids.

In this sample, this clonotype turned up many times. CDR3: CASRGVGQPQHF. The CDR3 DNA follows: TGTGCCAGCAGGGGAGTTGGACAGCCCCAGCATTTT. The chain carries TRBV25-1 and TRBJ1-5, with D unclear. CDR1 MGHDK and CDR2 SYGVNS come from the germline V gene. With 6 bases removed from V and 7 bases from J, the gap between germline ends came to 10 bases. The CDR3 is 12 amino acids.

This clonotype was counted between two and nine times. This chain joins TRBV2 and TRBJ2-1; D perhaps matches TRBD1 (5 bases). CDR1 is SNHLY, CDR2 FYNNEI, per germline. The CDR3 contains 14 residues. V dropped 4 bases and J dropped 4 bases, with 11 bases sitting between them. CDR3: CASSVRGFYNEQFF. DNA for the CDR3: TGTGCCAGCAGTGTTAGGGGTTTTTACAATGAGCAGTTCTTC.

A word on this clonotype: This could be a read error, since a much larger clone is one nucleotide away. The rearrangement joins TRBV3-1 to TRBJ2-3; D possibly corresponds to TRBD2 (5 bases). Germline lookup yields CDR1 LGHDT and CDR2 YNNKEL (reference sequence). V was clipped by 4 bases and J by 4 bases, with 9 bases between them. This CDR3 contains 13 residues. The CDR3 DNA sequence: TGTGCCAGCAGCCGAGGGAATCCAGATACGCAGTATTTT. Its protein is CASSRGNPDTQYF.

V usage is TRBV7-9 and J usage is TRBJ2-3; 10 nucleotides align to TRBD2. The CDR3 is made up of 18 amino acids. Trimming at V came to 7 bases and at J to 1 base, leaving 14 bases not matched to a gene. CDR1 SEHNR and CDR2 FQNEAQ come from the germline V gene (reference sequence). CDR3 bases: TGTGCCAGCAACTTGAGGCTAGCGGGAGTCCGTCGCACAGATACGCAGTATTTT. Translating it yields CASNLRLAGVRRTDTQYF.

On this clonotype: One junction end does not reproduce the germline sequence, and a read error may be involved. The chain carries TRBV2 and TRBJ2-5; D possibly corresponds to TRBD2 (6 bases). The CDR3 totals 15 residues. The germline V gene has CDR1 SNHLY and CDR2 FYNNEI. The CDR3 DNA sequence: TGTGCCAGCAGTGGACTTAGCGGTTACCAAGAGGCCCAGTACTTC. This sequence encodes CASSGLSGYQEAQYF.

This clonotype was counted only a few times. Possible read error: a much larger clone is one base away. The chain has TRBV27 and TRBJ1-2, with D uncertain. V was cut by 4 bases and J by 3 bases, with 21 bases left in between. There are 17 residues in the CDR3. The germline CDR1 and CDR2 sequences are MNHEY and SMNVEV (reference sequence). This CDR3 reads CASSSISYVRGHYGYTF. In nucleotides, the CDR3 is TGTGCCAGCAGTTCCATCTCTTACGTCCGCGGGCACTATGGCTACACCTTC.

This clonotype was seen at least ten times. This rearrangement joins TRBV20-1 to TRBJ2-3; D possibly corresponds to TRBD2 (6 bases). Trimming pared 2 bases from V and 4 bases from J, leaving 16 bases between. CDR1 is DFQATT and CDR2 is SNEGSKA in the germline V gene (reference sequence). The CDR3 runs 15 residues. The CDR3 bases are TGCAGTGCTAGAATTTGGCGGGAAGGGTCAGATACGCAGTATTTT. It is translated as CSARIWREGSDTQYF.

This clonotype was counted many times. The genes are TRBV11-2 and TRBJ1-5; D not resolved. Germline V lookup: CDR1 SGHAT, CDR2 FQNNGV. Deletions cut 2 bases from V and 4 bases from J, with 9 bases between. This CDR3 has 14 residues. CDR3 sequence reads: CASSLTSANQPQHF. The CDR3 DNA sequence: TGTGCCAGCAGCTTAACCTCAGCGAATCAGCCCCAGCATTTT.

This clonotype was seen at least ten times. This chain connects TRBV30 to TRBJ1-3, with TRBD1 matching over 7 bases. The trim removed 2 bases at V and 3 bases at J, leaving 4 bases unmatched. The CDR3 covers 14 residues. From germline, CDR1 is GTSNPN and CDR2 SVGIG (reference sequence). CDR3 sequence: CAWSLQGVGNTIYF. The DNA for the CDR3 is TGTGCCTGGAGTCTCCAGGGGGTTGGAAACACCATATATTTT.

This clonotype was counted many times. CDR3 sequence reads: CASSATDSNQPQHF. CDR3 coding DNA: TGTGCCAGCAGTGCAACGGATAGCAATCAGCCCCAGCATTTT. This chain links TRBV27 with TRBJ1-5; D unclear. In germline, CDR1 is MNHEY, CDR2 SMNVEV (reference sequence). V lost 5 bases to trimming and J lost 0 bases, with 8 bases between them. This CDR3 is built from 14 residues.

This clonotype was observed a handful of times. The chain employs TRBV18 and TRBJ1-1; D unresolved. The germline gives CDR1 KGHSH, CDR2 LQKENI. The CDR3 covers 12 residues. Trimming removed 5 bases from V and 1 base from J, with 5 bases in between. CDR3 bases: TGTGCCAGCTCAAGCACGAACACTGAAGCTTTCTTT. It translates to CASSSTNTEAFF.